This T cell receptor beta chain emerged from a study of T cell repertoires in cytomegalovirus infection. Findings of the study overall: Dominating the ex vivo response were TCR beta clonotypes that were CMV-specific and HLA-C-restricted.

CDR1 and CDR2 (germline): ENHRY, SYGVKD. The CDR3 runs 14 residues. Trimming removed 0 bases from V and 3 bases from J, with 9 bases in between. For this clonotype: Its antigen is unidentified.

TCRdb passed the reads through MiXCR, listing each CDR3 protein once. This table has fewer than 1,000,000 distinct CDR3 sequences, around 30% appearing once. The rearrangement links TRBV10-3 to TRBJ2-7, with D maybe TRBD1 (5 bases). The TCR originated in a human donor in good health (CMV status not recorded). Some clones in this sample may be carry-over from other donors' samples. This sample comprised cultured CD8+ T cells from PBMCs, obtained from culture after CMV antigen stimulation. CDR3 region: CAISESVRDYEQYF. In nucleotides, the CDR3 is TGTGCCATCAGTGAGTCGGTCAGGGACTACGAGCAGTACTTC.